This T cell receptor beta chain appears in the sequencing data of a study of blood T cell repertoires in COVID-19. Study background: T cells, B-cell-depleted T cells, or PBMCs provided the cDNA or gDNA that served as material.

Original processing notes: How many nucleated cells were present was estimated from reference gene primer amplification. Assay used: immunoSEQ multiplex PCR; TCRdb lists only in-frame clones, some missing. V and J calls and clone size are given by that table; D and trimming were obtained from the DNA. This table has around 95,000 clones, 85% to 90% appearing once. The table lists this clone with many counts. The sample was peripheral blood. The receptor was derived from a human donor in a cohort sampled during active COVID-19.

CDR3 DNA: TGTGCCAGCAGTTTAGACAGGGGGAACACTGAAGCTTTCTTT. Translating it yields CASSLDRGNTEAFF. The chain employs TRBV28 and TRBJ1-1; 8 bases line up with TRBD1. This CDR3 region has 14 residues. The germline V gene has CDR1 MDHEN and CDR2 SYDVKM. V lost 2 bases and J lost 1; bases outside the gene matches: 0.